A selection of T cell receptor beta chains follows, all from one sample in a study of beta chain features in type 1 diabetes. The method was immunoSEQ multiplex PCR; TCRdb's version includes in-frame clones alone and lacks a portion of them. There are about 260,000 clones in the sample; around 21% occur only once, and about 0.027% lies in the top ten. The sample was naive CD4+ T cells from blood. These receptor sequences come from a middle-aged woman with type 1 diabetes. CDR3s leave out the opening cysteine and the closing phenylalanine or tryptophan. D genes are given only for firm matches. Clone size appears in some rows only: once, few, many, or a class for an expanded clone.

few,TRBD1,TRBV9,TRBJ2-1,ASSTWTGNNEQF
-,-,TRBV19,TRBJ1-1,ASRNRAGRAF
few,TRBD2,TRBV15,TRBJ2-1,ATGRASYNEQF
-,-,TRBV5-6,TRBJ1-6,ASSPGGSPLH
once,TRBD1,TRBV5-6,TRBJ2-2,ASSKDRGRNTGELF
few,TRBD2,TRBV28,TRBJ2-1,ASSLGTSGIDEQF
few,-,TRBV7-2,TRBJ2-2,ASSLGRGSPGELF
few,TRBD2,TRBV7-2,TRBJ2-7,ASSQAGSYEQY
-,-,TRBV2,TRBJ1-1,ASSTVNTEAF
-,TRBD1,TRBV14,TRBJ2-7,ASSQGTGPYEQY